Sequencing of this TCR beta chain was carried out in a study of CD4+ T cells in melanoma. Regarding the study as a whole: A reported correlation linked neoantigen-specific CD4+ T cells to CD8+, macrophage and B cell function. Neoantigen-specific CD4+ T cells in melanoma reportedly had diverse differentiation states.

For this clone: Its antigen is still unknown.

Method: immunoSEQ multiplex PCR; TCRdb's copy keeps in-frame clones and lacks some. The sample consists of 50,000 to 60,000 clones, about 70% of them appearing once. V lost 2 bases to trimming and J lost 3 bases; unmatched junction nucleotides: 3. CDR1 is SQVTM, CDR2 ANQGSEA, per germline. The CDR3 extends over 14 amino acids. The chain recombines TRBV29-1 with TRBJ2-2; 7 nucleotides line up with TRBD1. Sequenced: tumor tissue. The clonotype originates from a human donor with melanoma. DNA of the CDR3: TGCAGCGTTGAAAAACAGGGGTACACCGGGGAGCTGTTTTTT. Amino acids: CSVEKQGYTGELFF.